The 6 T cell receptor beta chains reported below all come from one sample, sequenced in a study of blood T cell repertoires in COVID-19 (dated by TCRdb to the early 2020s). Library creation used the immunoSEQ multiplex PCR assay. The clones in this table, taken by TCRdb from immuneACCESS, are in-frame only. Not every clone is retained; where verified, under half of the shortfall comes from an unresolved V gene, and the cause of the rest is unknown. This sample gives some 88,000 clones in total; roughly nine tenths of them show up just once. 1.8% of the sample rests with the top ten. The sequenced material came from peripheral blood. The receptors derive from a human donor with active COVID-19. The donor label of this sample is uncertain.

This clone appeared a single time. This sequence joins TRBV12-5 and TRBJ2-3; no reliable D call. This CDR3 contains 15 residues. Germline values: CDR1 LGHNT, CDR2 FRNRAP. Trimming left V 7 bases short and J 6 bases short, with 20 bases between. The CDR3 bases are TGTGCTAGTGCCCTAGAACCGGAGTTCGTTGATACGCAGTATTTT. Amino acid sequence: CASALEPEFVDTQYF. Filled out from reference TRBV12-5 and TRBJ2-3, the complete variable domain reads DARVTQTPRHKVTEMGQEVTMRCQPILGHNTVFWYRQTMMQGLELLAYFRNRAPLDDSGMPKDRFSAEMPDATLATLKIQPSEPRDSAVYFCASALEPEFVDTQYFGPGTRLTVL.

This clone was seen just once. This chain uses TRBV19 with TRBJ1-1; 8 bases match TRBD1. CDR3 length: 16 amino acids. V gave up 6 bases and J gave up 3 bases; unmatched junction bases: 12. Germline V gene data show CDR1 as LNHDA and CDR2 as SQIVND (reference sequence). CDR3 loop: CASRSHQGAEDTEAFF. The DNA of the CDR3 is TGTGCCAGTAGATCTCATCAGGGGGCGGAGGACACTGAAGCTTTCTTT.

V and J are TRBV2 and TRBJ2-2, with 7 bases matching TRBD1. V lost 5 bases to trimming and J lost 0 bases; unmatched junction nucleotides: 3. Germline V CDR1 and CDR2: SNHLY, FYNNEI. This CDR3 is built from 15 residues. CDR3: CASSRDSSNTGELFF. The CDR3 nucleotides read TGTGCCAGCAGTAGGGACAGTTCGAACACCGGGGAGCTGTTTTTT.

The chain combines TRBV6-5 with TRBJ2-7, with 8 bases aligning to TRBD1. V was clipped by 6 bases and J by 4 bases; unmatched bases: 8. The CDR3 is made up of 14 amino acids. Germline CDR1 reads MNHEY; CDR2 reads SVGAGI. CDR3 DNA sequence: TGTGCCAGCAGACACGGGACAGGTGTTTACGAGCAGTACTTC. This translates into CASRHGTGVYEQYF.

CDR3 nucleotides: TGTGCCAGCAGCTACCCTTGGCGGCAGTCCTACGAGCAGTACTTC. This codes for CASSYPWRQSYEQYF. The rearrangement links TRBV5-6 to TRBJ2-7; D not resolved. V dropped 3 bases and J dropped 1 base, with 14 bases sitting between them. Germline assignment: CDR1 SGHDT and CDR2 YYEEEE. This CDR3 comprises 15 residues. Based on the CDR3 plus reference TRBV5-6 and TRBJ2-7, the full variable domain is DAGVTQSPTHLIKTRGQQVTLRCSPKSGHDTVSWYQQALGQGPQFIFQYYEEEERQRGNFPDRFSGHQFPNYSSELNVNALLLGDSALYLCASSYPWRQSYEQYFGPGTRLTVT.

This chain joins TRBV5-6 and TRBJ1-1, with TRBD1 matching over 10 bases. There are 15 residues in the CDR3. CDR1 and CDR2 (germline): SGHDT, YYEEEE. Germline trimming cut 5 bases from V and 0 bases from J; bases unmatched to any gene: 4. The CDR3 DNA sequence: TGTGCCAGCAGTTGGGACAGGGGTCTGAACACTGAAGCTTTCTTT. Its protein is CASSWDRGLNTEAFF.